The present TCR beta chain was sequenced within a study of T cell changes during pregnancy in multiple sclerosis. There are 17 residues in the CDR3. The V gene lost 1 base and the J gene lost 7 bases, with 19 bases spanning the gap. The germline gives CDR1 SEHNR, CDR2 FQNEAQ (reference sequence). TCRdb keeps only in-frame clones here, not all; method: immunoSEQ multiplex PCR. This table holds about 60,000 clones, less than 95% found once. This clone appeared once. This specimen consisted of peripheral blood, obtained in the third trimester of pregnancy. The J gene is TRBJ2-2, the V gene TRBV7-9; D is ambiguous. The receptor's source is a female donor in good health, enrolled as a control in a pregnancy study. The CDR3 protein is CASSLGDTSEIRGELFF. The CDR3 bases are TGTGCCAGCAGCTTAGGCGACACCTCAGAGATACGCGGGGAGCTGTTTTTT.